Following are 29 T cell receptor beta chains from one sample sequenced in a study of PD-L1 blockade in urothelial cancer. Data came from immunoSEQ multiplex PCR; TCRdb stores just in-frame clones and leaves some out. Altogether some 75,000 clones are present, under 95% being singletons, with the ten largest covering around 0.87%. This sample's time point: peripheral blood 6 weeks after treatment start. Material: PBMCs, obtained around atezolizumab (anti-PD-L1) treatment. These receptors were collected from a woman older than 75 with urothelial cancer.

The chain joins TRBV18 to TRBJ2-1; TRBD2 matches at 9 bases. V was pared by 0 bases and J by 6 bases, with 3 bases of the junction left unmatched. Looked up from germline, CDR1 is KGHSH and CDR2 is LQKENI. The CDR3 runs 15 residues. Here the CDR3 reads CASSPPSGSLNEQFF. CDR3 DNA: TGTGCCAGCTCACCACCTAGCGGGAGTCTCAATGAGCAGTTCTTC.

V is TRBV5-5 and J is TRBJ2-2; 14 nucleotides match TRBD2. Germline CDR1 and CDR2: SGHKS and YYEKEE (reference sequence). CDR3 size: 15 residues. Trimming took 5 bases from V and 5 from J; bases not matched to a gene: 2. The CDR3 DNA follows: TGTGCCAGCAGGCGGACTAGCGGGAGGACCGGGGAGCTGTTTTTT. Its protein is CASRRTSGRTGELFF.

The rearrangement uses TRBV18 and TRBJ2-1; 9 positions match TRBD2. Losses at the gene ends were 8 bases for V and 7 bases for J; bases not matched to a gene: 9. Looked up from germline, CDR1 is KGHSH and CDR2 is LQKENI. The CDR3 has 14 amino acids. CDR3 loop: CASTRREGANEQFF. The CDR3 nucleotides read TGTGCCAGCACCAGGCGGGAGGGCGCAAATGAGCAGTTCTTC.

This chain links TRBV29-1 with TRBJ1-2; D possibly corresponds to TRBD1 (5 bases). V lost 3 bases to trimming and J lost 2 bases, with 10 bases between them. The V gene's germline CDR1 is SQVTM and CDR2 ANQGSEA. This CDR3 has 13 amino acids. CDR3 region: CSVDAGGNYGYTF. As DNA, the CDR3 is TGCAGCGTTGATGCCGGGGGAAACTATGGCTACACCTTC. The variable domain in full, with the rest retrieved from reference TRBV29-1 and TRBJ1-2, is SAVISQKPSRDICQRGTSLTIQCQVDSQVTMMFWYRQQPGQSLTLIATANQGSEATYESGFVIDKFPISRPNLTFSTLTVSNMSPEDSSIYLCSVDAGGNYGYTFGSGTRLTVV.

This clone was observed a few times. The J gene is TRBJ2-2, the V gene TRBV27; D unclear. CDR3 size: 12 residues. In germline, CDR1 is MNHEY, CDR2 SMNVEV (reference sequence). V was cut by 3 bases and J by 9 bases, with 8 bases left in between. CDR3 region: CASSFLGRELFF. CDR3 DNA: TGTGCCAGCAGTTTCCTAGGTCGGGAGCTGTTTTTT.

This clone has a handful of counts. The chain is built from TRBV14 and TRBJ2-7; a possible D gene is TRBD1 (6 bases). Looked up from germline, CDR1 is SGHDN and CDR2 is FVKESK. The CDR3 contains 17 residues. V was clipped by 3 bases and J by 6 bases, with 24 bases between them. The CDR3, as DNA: TGTGCCAGCAGCCAGAATCTCAGGGGAAGTCGGTATGGCGAGCAGTACTTC. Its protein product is CASSQNLRGSRYGEQYF.

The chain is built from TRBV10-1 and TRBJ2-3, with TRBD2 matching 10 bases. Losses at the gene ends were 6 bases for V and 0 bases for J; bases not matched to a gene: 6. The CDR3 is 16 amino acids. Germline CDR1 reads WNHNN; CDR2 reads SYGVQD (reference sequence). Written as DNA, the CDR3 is TGCGCCAGCAGCACCCGGACTAGCGGAAGCACAGATACGCAGTATTTT. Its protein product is CASSTRTSGSTDTQYF.

The CDR3 nucleotides are TGCAGCGGGGGACAGGGCTCCTACAATGAGCAGTTCTTC. It specifies CSGGQGSYNEQFF. V is TRBV29-1 and J is TRBJ2-1; 9 positions agree with TRBD1. Germline values: CDR1 SQVTM, CDR2 ANQGSEA. With 7 bases clipped from V and 0 bases from J, the junction kept 1 base outside the gene matches. The CDR3 is 13 residues long.

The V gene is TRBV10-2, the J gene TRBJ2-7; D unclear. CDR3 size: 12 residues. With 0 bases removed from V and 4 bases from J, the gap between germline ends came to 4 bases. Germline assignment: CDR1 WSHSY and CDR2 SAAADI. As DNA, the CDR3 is TGCGCCAGCAGTGAGTCTAGATACGAGCAGTACTTC. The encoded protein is CASSESRYEQYF.

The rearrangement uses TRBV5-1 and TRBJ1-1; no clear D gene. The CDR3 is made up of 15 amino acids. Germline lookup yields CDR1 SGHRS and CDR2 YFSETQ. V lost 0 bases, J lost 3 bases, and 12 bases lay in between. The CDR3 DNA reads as TGCGCCAGCAGCTTGGACGCGGTGGACTACACTGAAGCTTTCTTT. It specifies CASSLDAVDYTEAFF.

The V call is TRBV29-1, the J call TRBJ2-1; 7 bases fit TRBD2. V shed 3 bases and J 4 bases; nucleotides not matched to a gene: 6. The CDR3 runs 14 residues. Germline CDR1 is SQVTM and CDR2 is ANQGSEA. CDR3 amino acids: CSVDGSGLYNEQFF. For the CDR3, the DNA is TGCAGCGTTGACGGTAGCGGGCTATACAATGAGCAGTTCTTC.

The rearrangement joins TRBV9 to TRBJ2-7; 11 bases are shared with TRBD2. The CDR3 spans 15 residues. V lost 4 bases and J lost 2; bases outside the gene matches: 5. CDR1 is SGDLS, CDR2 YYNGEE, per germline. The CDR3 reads CASSSGTSGTYEQYF. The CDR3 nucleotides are TGTGCCAGCAGCTCCGGGACTAGCGGAACCTACGAGCAGTACTTC.

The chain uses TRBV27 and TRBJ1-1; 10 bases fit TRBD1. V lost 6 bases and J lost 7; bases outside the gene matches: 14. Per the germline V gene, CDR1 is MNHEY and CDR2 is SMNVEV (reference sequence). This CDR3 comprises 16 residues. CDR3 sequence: CASSPLTGTGAIEAFF. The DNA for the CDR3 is TGTGCCAGCAGCCCGCTGACCGGGACAGGGGCCATTGAAGCTTTCTTT.

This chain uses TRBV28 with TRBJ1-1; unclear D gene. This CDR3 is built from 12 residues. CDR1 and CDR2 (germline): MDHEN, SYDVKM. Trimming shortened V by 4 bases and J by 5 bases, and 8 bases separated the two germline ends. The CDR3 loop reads CASSSRDTEAFF. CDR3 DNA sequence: TGTGCCAGCAGTTCCCGCGATACTGAAGCTTTCTTT.

The CDR3 here is CASSPGPTSYNEQFF. DNA of the CDR3: TGTGCCAGCAGCCCAGGGCCCACCTCCTACAATGAGCAGTTCTTC. The J gene is TRBJ2-1, the V gene TRBV6-1; D is perhaps TRBD1 (5 bases). Trimming removed 6 bases at V and 0 bases at J, with 12 bases between. CDR3 length: 15 amino acids. CDR1 MNHNS and CDR2 SASEGT come from the germline V gene.

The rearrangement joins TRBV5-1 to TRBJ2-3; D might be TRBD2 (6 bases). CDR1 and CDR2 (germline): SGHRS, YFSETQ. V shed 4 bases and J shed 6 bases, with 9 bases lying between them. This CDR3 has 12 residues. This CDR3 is CASSRGGDTQYF. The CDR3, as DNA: TGCGCCAGCAGCCGGGGAGGTGATACGCAGTATTTT.

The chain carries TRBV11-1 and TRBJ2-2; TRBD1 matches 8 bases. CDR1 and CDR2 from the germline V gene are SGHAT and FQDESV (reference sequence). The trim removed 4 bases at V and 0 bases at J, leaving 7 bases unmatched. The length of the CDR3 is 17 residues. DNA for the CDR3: TGTGCCAGCAGCTACCCCTCAGGGGGCGCGAACACCGGGGAGCTGTTTTTT. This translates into CASSYPSGGANTGELFF.

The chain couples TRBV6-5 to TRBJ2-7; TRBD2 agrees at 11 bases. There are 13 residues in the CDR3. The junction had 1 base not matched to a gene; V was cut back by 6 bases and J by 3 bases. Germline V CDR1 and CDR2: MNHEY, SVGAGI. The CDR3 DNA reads TGTGCCAGCAGACTAGCGGGGGACTACGAGCAGTACTTC. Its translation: CASRLAGDYEQYF.

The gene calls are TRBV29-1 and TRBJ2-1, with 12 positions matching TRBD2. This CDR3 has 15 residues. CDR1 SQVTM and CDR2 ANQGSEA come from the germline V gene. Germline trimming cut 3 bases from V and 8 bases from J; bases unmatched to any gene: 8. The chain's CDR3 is CSVDTASGRADEQFF. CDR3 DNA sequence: TGCAGCGTTGATACTGCTAGCGGGAGGGCCGATGAGCAGTTCTTC.

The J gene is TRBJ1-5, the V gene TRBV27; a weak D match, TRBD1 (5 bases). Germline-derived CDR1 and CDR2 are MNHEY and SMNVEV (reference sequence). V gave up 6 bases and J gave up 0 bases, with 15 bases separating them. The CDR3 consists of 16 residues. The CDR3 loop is CASRPGGSYSNQPQHF. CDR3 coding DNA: TGTGCCAGCAGGCCGGGGGGGAGTTATAGCAATCAGCCCCAGCATTTT.

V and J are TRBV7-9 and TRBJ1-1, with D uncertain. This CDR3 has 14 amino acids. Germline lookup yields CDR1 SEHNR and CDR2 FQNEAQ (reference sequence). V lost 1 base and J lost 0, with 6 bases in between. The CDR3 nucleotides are TGTGCCAGCAGCTTAGTCCCAGTGAACACTGAAGCTTTCTTT. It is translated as CASSLVPVNTEAFF.

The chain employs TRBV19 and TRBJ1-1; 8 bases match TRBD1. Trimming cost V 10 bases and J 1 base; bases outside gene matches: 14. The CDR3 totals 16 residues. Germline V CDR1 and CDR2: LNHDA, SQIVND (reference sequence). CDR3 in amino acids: CAIARETGARNTEAFF. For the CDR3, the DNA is TGTGCCATCGCCCGGGAGACAGGGGCGCGGAACACTGAAGCTTTCTTT.

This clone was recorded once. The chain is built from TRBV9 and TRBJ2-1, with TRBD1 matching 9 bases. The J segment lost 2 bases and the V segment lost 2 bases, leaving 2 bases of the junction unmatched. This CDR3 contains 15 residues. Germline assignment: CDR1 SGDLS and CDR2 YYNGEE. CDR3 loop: CASSVDRGAYNEQFF. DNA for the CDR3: TGTGCCAGCAGCGTGGACAGGGGAGCCTACAATGAGCAGTTCTTC. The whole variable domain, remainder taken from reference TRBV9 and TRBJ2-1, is DSGVTQTPKHLITATGQRVTLRCSPRSGDLSVYWYQQSLDQGLQFLIQYYNGEERAKGNILERFSAQQFPDLHSELNLSSLELGDSALYFCASSVDRGAYNEQFFGPGTRLTVL.

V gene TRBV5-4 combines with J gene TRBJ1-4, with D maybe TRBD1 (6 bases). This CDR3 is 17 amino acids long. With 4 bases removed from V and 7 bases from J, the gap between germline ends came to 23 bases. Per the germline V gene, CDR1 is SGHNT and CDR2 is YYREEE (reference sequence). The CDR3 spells CASSPGIGYREGEKLFF. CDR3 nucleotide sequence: TGTGCCAGCAGCCCAGGCATAGGTTACAGGGAAGGTGAAAAACTGTTTTTT.

CDR3 nucleotides: TGTGCCAGCAGCTTGGGGACAGCTAACTATGGCTACACCTTC. Translating gives CASSLGTANYGYTF. This chain connects TRBV5-6 to TRBJ1-2; the D gene is possibly TRBD1 (6 bases). CDR3 size: 14 residues. V shed 0 bases and J shed 0 bases, with 6 bases lying between them. CDR1 and CDR2 (germline): SGHDT, YYEEEE. The variable domain in full, completed from reference TRBV5-6 and TRBJ1-2, reads DAGVTQSPTHLIKTRGQQVTLRCSPKSGHDTVSWYQQALGQGPQFIFQYYEEEERQRGNFPDRFSGHQFPNYSSELNVNALLLGDSALYLCASSLGTANYGYTFGSGTRLTVV.

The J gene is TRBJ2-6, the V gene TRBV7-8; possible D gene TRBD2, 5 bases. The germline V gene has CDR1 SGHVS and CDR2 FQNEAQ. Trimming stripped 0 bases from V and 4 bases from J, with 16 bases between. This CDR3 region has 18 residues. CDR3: CASSLAPGRLGGANVLTF. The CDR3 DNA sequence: TGTGCCAGCAGCTTAGCCCCGGGAAGGTTGGGAGGGGCCAACGTCCTGACTTTC.

CDR3 sequence: CATWSSSYEQYF. Written as DNA, the CDR3 is TGTGCCACCTGGAGTTCGTCCTACGAGCAGTACTTC. The J gene is TRBJ2-7, the V gene TRBV28; D unclear. The V end lost 10 bases, the J end lost 1 base, and 11 bases lay between the germline ends. This CDR3 is built from 12 residues. Germline CDR1 MDHEN, CDR2 SYDVKM.

The CDR3 is CAISGVGGSGEQFF. DNA for the CDR3: TGTGCCATCAGTGGGGTCGGCGGGAGCGGTGAGCAGTTCTTC. The rearrangement joins TRBV10-3 to TRBJ2-1; the match to TRBD2 covers 7 bases. Germline V gives CDR1 ENHRY, CDR2 SYGVKD. The CDR3 has 14 amino acids. Trimming took 4 bases from V and 9 from J; bases not matched to a gene: 9.

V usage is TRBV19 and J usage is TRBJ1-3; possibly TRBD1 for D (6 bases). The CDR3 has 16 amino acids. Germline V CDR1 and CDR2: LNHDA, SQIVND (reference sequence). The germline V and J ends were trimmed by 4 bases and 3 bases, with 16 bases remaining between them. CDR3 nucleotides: TGTGCCAGTAGTACCACCCGGGGGGCAGTTGGAAACACCATATATTTT. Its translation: CASSTTRGAVGNTIYF.